Listed here are 7 T cell receptor beta chains from one sample, sequenced in a study of blood T cell repertoires in COVID-19. The protocol was immunoSEQ multiplex PCR, while the TCRdb copy is restricted to in-frame clones and leaves out a portion. The sample records some 130,000 clones, just over 85% being singletons. Sequenced sample: PBMCs or T cells enriched from blood (not recorded which). All receptors derive from a man between 50 and 59 years old who had recovered from COVID-19.

This clone was found once. The V call is TRBV9, the J call TRBJ1-1; perhaps TRBD1 as D (5 bases). The V and J ends lost 4 bases and 1 base respectively, with 8 bases between them. CDR1 is SGDLS and CDR2 is YYNGEE in the germline V gene. The CDR3 runs 13 residues. In nucleotides, the CDR3 is TGTGCCAGCAGCCGGACAAGGAACACTGAAGCTTTCTTT. The encoded protein is CASSRTRNTEAFF.

The rearrangement joins TRBV6-1 to TRBJ1-5, with D maybe TRBD1 (5 bases). This CDR3 has 15 amino acids. The germline gives CDR1 MNHNS, CDR2 SASEGT. With 1 base removed from V and 1 base from J, the gap between germline ends came to 8 bases. CDR3 in amino acids: CASSEVPGSNQPQHF. CDR3 sequence (DNA): TGTGCCAGCAGTGAAGTACCAGGGAGCAATCAGCCCCAGCATTTT.

This chain connects TRBV10-3 to TRBJ1-3; possibly TRBD1 for D (6 bases). This CDR3 region has 12 residues. Germline values: CDR1 ENHRY, CDR2 SYGVKD. Trimming took 4 bases from V and 11 from J, leaving 12 bases between them. DNA for the CDR3: TGTGCCATCAGTGGGGCAGGGGTCGCCATATATTTT. Amino acid sequence: CAISGAGVAIYF.

The chain joins TRBV4-1 to TRBJ2-1; TRBD2 aligns across 10 bases. This CDR3 comprises 15 residues. After removal of 4 bases from V and 8 bases from J, the junction contained 8 bases not matched to a gene. Per germline, CDR1 MGHRA and CDR2 YSYEKL. The CDR3 DNA reads TGCGCCAGCAGCCTACGCAGCGGGAGGGCCCATGAGCAGTTCTTC. It codes for CASSLRSGRAHEQFF.

The table lists this clone with a count of one. The chain recombines TRBV5-6 with TRBJ2-3, with TRBD2 as a possible D gene (6 bases). The CDR3 sequence is 15 residues long. Trimming cost V 9 bases and J 3 bases, with 20 bases left between them. Germline assignment: CDR1 SGHDT and CDR2 YYEEEE. The CDR3 loop reads CATARRRGLTDTQYF. CDR3 DNA sequence: TGTGCCACGGCGCGTAGGAGGGGCCTGACAGATACGCAGTATTTT.

The chain links TRBV19 to TRBJ1-3, with D perhaps matching TRBD1 (5 bases). Deletions cut 3 bases from V and 2 bases from J, with 14 bases between. CDR1 and CDR2 (germline): LNHDA, SQIVND (reference sequence). The CDR3 runs to 16 residues. The DNA of the CDR3 is TGTGCCAGTAGTATCCTCGCGGGGACGGCTGGAAACACCATATATTTT. The encoded protein is CASSILAGTAGNTIYF. Looking up the rest from reference TRBV19 and TRBJ1-3 gives the full variable domain: DGGITQSPKYLFRKEGQNVTLSCEQNLNHDAMYWYRQDPGQGLRLIYYSQIVNDFQKGDIAEGYSVSREKKESFPLTVTSAQKNPTAFYLCASSILAGTAGNTIYFGEGSWLTVV.

The gene calls are TRBV11-1 and TRBJ1-5; the D gene is possibly TRBD1 (5 bases). The V gene's germline CDR1 is SGHAT and CDR2 FQDESV (reference sequence). This CDR3 has 13 amino acids. V gave up 5 bases and J gave up 6 bases, with 11 bases separating them. This CDR3 reads CASSPSGVQPQHF. Written as DNA, the CDR3 is TGTGCCAGCAGCCCGTCGGGGGTTCAGCCCCAGCATTTT.